This T cell receptor beta chain was recovered during a study of metastatic and nonmetastatic thyroid tumors. MiXCR was used by TCRdb to re-call the PCR reads. The sample carries about 22,000 clones, less than 15% recorded once. The CDR3 totals 16 residues. After removal of 5 bases from V and 2 bases from J, the junction contained 6 bases not matched to a gene. Per the germline V gene, CDR1 is MNHNS and CDR2 is SASEGT. All patients were untreated before thyroid surgery. This chain connects TRBV6-1 to TRBJ1-5, with 10 bases matching TRBD1. This TCR derives from a female donor with papillary thyroid cancer or a benign thyroid nodule (not recorded which). Some clones in this sample may be carry-over from other donors' samples. What was sequenced was tumor tissue. The CDR3 loop reads CASSRQGAVGNQPQHF. DNA for the CDR3: TGTGCCAGCAGTCGACAGGGGGCGGTTGGCAATCAGCCCCAGCATTTT.